This T cell receptor beta chain was recorded in a study of blood T cell repertoires in COVID-19. Study at large: Donors in the United States, Italy and Spain gave samples during acute or convalescent COVID-19.

Per the study methods: Reference gene primer amplification in the assay estimated nucleated cell counts. Method: immunoSEQ multiplex PCR; TCRdb's copy keeps in-frame clones and lacks some. The DNA gave D and trimming, while V, J and clone size come from that table. The sample records 110,000 to 150,000 clones, roughly 85% being singletons. In terms of age and location, participants ranged from roughly 18 to 90 years and lived in about two dozen US areas. CDR1 SGDLS and CDR2 YYNGEE come from the germline V gene. The length of the CDR3 is 12 residues. The V gene end was trimmed by 2 bases and the J gene end by 7 bases; junction bases not matched to a gene: 2.

Sequenced material: PBMCs or T cells enriched from blood (not recorded which). The J gene is TRBJ2-5, the V gene TRBV9, with 7 bases aligning to TRBD2. This TCR was recovered from a man in his fifties who had recovered from COVID-19. CDR3 sequence: CASSVPGGTQYF. The CDR3, as DNA: TGTGCCAGCAGCGTCCCGGGAGGGACCCAGTACTTC.